One and the same sample provided the 23 T cell receptor beta chains below, sequenced in a study of shared clonotypes between healthy human individuals (dated by TCRdb to 2018 to 2021). The library was made by the immunoSEQ multiplex PCR assay. TCRdb took this table from immuneACCESS and kept in-frame rearrangements with V and J called. Such tables lack part of the clones; where checked against another copy, unresolved V genes explain under half of the gap, and the rest is unexplained. The sample table shows about 1.5 million clones, and around 98% are seen once. The leading ten clones occupy about 0.45% of the sample. The sequencing input was naive CD4+ T cells sorted from blood. The intended sense of this specimen's cell subset or site label: CD45RA+ positively selected. These receptors all come from a man under 40 in good health.

The chain combines TRBV7-6 with TRBJ1-1, with D tentatively TRBD1 (5 bases). The CDR3 loop spans 13 amino acids. Between the trimmed V and J ends, which lost 1 base and 5 bases, there was a span of 8 bases. CDR1 SGHVS and CDR2 FNYEAQ come from the germline V gene. CDR3 residues: CASSLDGGTEAFF. The CDR3 DNA is TGTGCCAGCAGCTTAGATGGGGGGACTGAAGCTTTCTTT.

This chain uses TRBV15 with TRBJ2-7, with a possible D match to TRBD2 (5 bases). Trimming pared 3 bases from V and 0 bases from J, leaving 15 bases between. In germline, CDR1 is LNHNV, CDR2 YYDKDF (reference sequence). The CDR3 is 16 residues long. This CDR3 is CATSSLRGWDSYEQYF. The CDR3 nucleotides read TGTGCCACCAGCAGCCTCCGGGGATGGGACTCCTACGAGCAGTACTTC. Looking up the rest from reference TRBV15 and TRBJ2-7 gives the full variable domain: DAMVIQNPRYQVTQFGKPVTLSCSQTLNHNVMYWYQQKSSQAPKLLFHYYDKDFNNEADTPDNFQSRRPNTSFCFLDIRSPGLGDTAMYLCATSSLRGWDSYEQYFGPGTRLTVT.

V gene TRBV6-6 combines with J gene TRBJ1-1; D is unresolved. Germline V gives CDR1 MNHNY, CDR2 SVGAGI (reference sequence). V lost 8 bases, J lost 1 base, and 8 bases lay in between. CDR3 length equals 12 residues. The DNA for the CDR3 is TGTGCCAGCCAATGGGGGAACACTGAAGCTTTCTTT. It codes for CASQWGNTEAFF.

J is TRBJ2-1 and V is TRBV2, with 11 bases matching TRBD2. CDR3 length: 14 residues. V gave up 3 bases and J gave up 8 bases; unmatched junction bases: 3. Germline values: CDR1 SNHLY, CDR2 FYNNEI. The CDR3 sequence is CASSDVSGGDEQFF. DNA for the CDR3: TGTGCCAGCAGTGATGTTAGCGGGGGGGATGAGCAGTTCTTC.

This chain links TRBV19 with TRBJ2-2; possibly TRBD1 for D (5 bases). The CDR3 spans 14 residues. Between the trimmed V and J ends, which lost 1 base and 7 bases, there was a span of 10 bases. Per germline, CDR1 LNHDA and CDR2 SQIVND (reference sequence). The CDR3 here is CASSIVNRHGELFF. The CDR3 DNA follows: TGTGCCAGTAGTATAGTTAACAGGCACGGGGAGCTGTTTTTT.

As concerns this clone: The same CDR3 arises from other DNA sequences in this sample as well. The chain joins TRBV5-1 to TRBJ1-3; D call uncertain. Germline V gives CDR1 SGHRS, CDR2 YFSETQ. Trimming took 1 base from V and 1 from J, leaving 9 bases between them. The CDR3 has 15 residues. The CDR3 DNA sequence: TGCGCCAGCAGCTTGAGGGCGGATTCTGGAAACACCATATATTTT. Amino acid sequence: CASSLRADSGNTIYF.

J is TRBJ2-2 and V is TRBV4-3; D is possibly TRBD2 (6 bases). Per the germline V gene, CDR1 is LGHNA and CDR2 is YSLEER. The CDR3 is made up of 17 amino acids. V was shortened by 0 bases and J by 5 bases, with 16 bases between the two germline ends. CDR3 residues: CASSQDVAGSRTGELFF. The CDR3 coding sequence is TGCGCCAGCAGCCAAGATGTTGCGGGATCTAGGACCGGGGAGCTGTTTTTT.

The V gene is TRBV4-1, the J gene TRBJ2-7; a possible D gene is TRBD1 (6 bases). The V and J ends lost 5 bases and 0 bases respectively, with 14 bases between them. The CDR3 loop spans 15 amino acids. Germline values: CDR1 MGHRA, CDR2 YSYEKL. The CDR3 loop reads CASSLGQLSSYEQYF. For the CDR3, the DNA is TGCGCCAGCAGCTTAGGACAGCTAAGCTCCTACGAGCAGTACTTC.

To note about this clone: This specimen includes other DNA sequences encoding the same CDR3. This chain uses TRBV7-2 with TRBJ2-7, with 7 bases lining up with TRBD1. Germline lookup yields CDR1 SGHTA and CDR2 FQGNSA. This CDR3 is built from 13 residues. The trim removed 1 base at V and 6 bases at J, leaving 3 bases unmatched. The CDR3 DNA follows: TGTGCCAGCAGCTTAGACAGGGGTGGCGAGCAGTACTTC. As protein: CASSLDRGGEQYF. Variable domain in full (rest from reference TRBV7-2 and TRBJ2-7): GAGVSQSPSNKVTEKGKDVELRCDPISGHTALYWYRQSLGQGLEFLIYFQGNSAPDKSGLPSDRFSAERTGGSVSTLTIQRTQQEDSAVYLCASSLDRGGEQYFGPGTRLTVT.

This clone was detected only once. The gene calls are TRBV6-6 and TRBJ2-1; TRBD2 matches 14 bases. In germline, CDR1 is MNHNY, CDR2 SVGAGI (reference sequence). This CDR3 comprises 15 residues. Trimming cost V 6 bases and J 7 bases; bases outside gene matches: 5. This CDR3 is CASSRGLAGENEQFF. In DNA, the CDR3 is TGTGCCAGCAGCAGGGGACTAGCGGGAGAGAATGAGCAGTTCTTC.

The J gene is TRBJ1-1, the V gene TRBV11-2; possibly TRBD1 for D (5 bases). This CDR3 is 18 amino acids long. Germline lookup yields CDR1 SGHAT and CDR2 FQNNGV. Trimming took 5 bases from V and 2 from J, leaving 24 bases between them. The CDR3 coding sequence is TGTGCCAGCAGCCAAAGGGCTTCGGGACGCCCCGTCAACACTGAAGCTTTCTTT. Translation gives CASSQRASGRPVNTEAFF. The whole variable domain, remainder taken from reference TRBV11-2 and TRBJ1-1, is EAGVAQSPRYKIIEKRQSVAFWCNPISGHATLYWYQQILGQGPKLLIQFQNNGVVDDSQLPKDRFSAERLKGVDSTLKIQPAKLEDSAVYLCASSQRASGRPVNTEAFFGQGTRLTVV.

The CDR3 reads CASSFRQQNEKLFF. The CDR3, as DNA: TGTGCCAGCAGTTTTAGACAGCAGAATGAAAAACTGTTTTTT. The J gene is TRBJ1-4, the V gene TRBV7-9, with TRBD1 as a possible D gene (5 bases). V gave up 6 bases and J gave up 5 bases, with 13 bases separating them. This CDR3 is built from 14 residues. Germline values: CDR1 SEHNR, CDR2 FQNEAQ (reference sequence).

This chain connects TRBV28 to TRBJ2-1; D is unclear. The V and J ends lost 6 bases and 3 bases respectively, with 15 bases between them. Germline V gene sequence: CDR1 MDHEN, CDR2 SYDVKM. The CDR3 runs 15 residues. The CDR3 sequence is CASSPPWTSYNEQFF. CDR3 nucleotide sequence: TGTGCCAGCAGCCCCCCGTGGACCAGCTACAATGAGCAGTTCTTC. Together with reference TRBV28 and TRBJ2-1, the CDR3 gives the full variable domain: DVKVTQSSRYLVKRTGEKVFLECVQDMDHENMFWYRQDPGLGLRLIYFSYDVKMKEKGDIPEGYSVSREKKERFSLILESASTNQTSMYLCASSPPWTSYNEQFFGPGTRLTVL.

This clone was recorded only once. This rearrangement joins TRBV19 to TRBJ2-7; no reliable D call. The V end was cut by 3 bases, the J end by 1 base, with 19 bases between. Germline V gene lookup returns CDR1 LNHDA and CDR2 SQIVND (reference sequence). The CDR3 has 17 residues. The CDR3 nucleotides read TGTGCCAGTAGTATGGTTTGGGTGGGCGCCCCATCCTACGAGCAGTACTTC. Protein: CASSMVWVGAPSYEQYF.

The rearrangement joins TRBV2 to TRBJ1-5, with 10 bases that match TRBD1. Unmatched junction bases numbered 4, after V lost 8 bases and J lost 3 bases. The CDR3 covers 14 residues. Germline V gene sequence: CDR1 SNHLY, CDR2 FYNNEI. The CDR3 DNA reads TGTGCCAGCCGGGACAGGGGACCCAATCAGCCCCAGCATTTT. Translation: CASRDRGPNQPQHF. Drawing the rest from reference TRBV2 and TRBJ1-5, the complete variable domain is EPEVTQTPSHQVTQMGQEVILRCVPISNHLYFYWYRQILGQKVEFLVSFYNNEISEKSEIFDDQFSVERPDGSNFTLKIRSTKLEDSAMYFCASRDRGPNQPQHFGDGTRLSIL.

V and J are TRBV9 and TRBJ2-1, with 7 bases that match TRBD2. Germline V gene lookup returns CDR1 SGDLS and CDR2 YYNGEE. Trimming took 1 base from V and 0 from J; bases not matched to a gene: 1. The CDR3 runs 15 residues. CDR3 region: CASSVLADSYNEQFF. The DNA of the CDR3 is TGTGCCAGCAGCGTACTAGCGGACTCCTACAATGAGCAGTTCTTC. Full variable domain (rest looked up from reference TRBV9 and TRBJ2-1): DSGVTQTPKHLITATGQRVTLRCSPRSGDLSVYWYQQSLDQGLQFLIQYYNGEERAKGNILERFSAQQFPDLHSELNLSSLELGDSALYFCASSVLADSYNEQFFGPGTRLTVL.

The chain links TRBV27 to TRBJ1-1, with D perhaps matching TRBD1 (5 bases). The V end was cut by 5 bases, the J end by 8 bases, with 15 bases between. Germline V gene data show CDR1 as MNHEY and CDR2 as SMNVEV (reference sequence). The CDR3 covers 13 residues. CDR3 in DNA: TGTGCCAGCAGTACGATCCGGGACGGAGAAGCTTTCTTT. Translation gives CASSTIRDGEAFF.

This chain joins TRBV18 and TRBJ1-4; 7 bases line up with TRBD1. Germline loops: CDR1 KGHSH, CDR2 LQKENI. The CDR3 length is 14 residues. V lost 4 bases to trimming and J lost 5 bases; unmatched junction nucleotides: 4. The CDR3 region is CASSRDSTNEKLFF. CDR3 DNA sequence: TGTGCCAGCTCACGGGACAGCACGAATGAAAAACTGTTTTTT.

This chain uses TRBV18 with TRBJ2-3; 9 bases are shared with TRBD2. Per germline, CDR1 KGHSH and CDR2 LQKENI. This CDR3 is 18 amino acids long. V dropped 7 bases and J dropped 0; count of bases not matched to a gene: 14. The CDR3 DNA sequence: TGTGCCAGCTTCCCTAACGACAGACTAGCGGCGAGCACAGATACGCAGTATTTT. This translates into CASFPNDRLAASTDTQYF.

V and J are TRBV18 and TRBJ2-7; TRBD2 agrees at 16 bases. The germline V gene has CDR1 KGHSH and CDR2 LQKENI. There are 16 residues in the CDR3. The junction had 2 bases not matched to a gene; V was cut back by 3 bases and J by 3 bases. For the CDR3, the DNA is TGTGCCAGCTCACCGGGACTAGCGGGAGGGCGCTACGAGCAGTACTTC. Amino acids: CASSPGLAGGRYEQYF.

Notes on this clone: Other nucleotide sequences from this sample produce the same CDR3. This sequence joins TRBV11-2 and TRBJ2-1; D not resolved. This CDR3 is built from 13 residues. CDR1 is SGHAT, CDR2 FQNNGV, per germline. Trimming took off 3 bases at V and 4 bases at J, with 7 bases between the two ends. CDR3 protein: CASSFVEYNEQFF. For the CDR3, the DNA is TGTGCCAGCAGCTTTGTGGAGTACAATGAGCAGTTCTTC.

The rearrangement joins TRBV28 to TRBJ2-3; D possibly corresponds to TRBD1 (6 bases). V dropped 6 bases and J dropped 0 bases, with 16 bases sitting between them. From germline, CDR1 is MDHEN and CDR2 SYDVKM. This CDR3 has 16 residues. The CDR3 bases are TGTGCCAGCAGACTGGGTGTACAGGGTAGCACAGATACGCAGTATTTT. Translation: CASRLGVQGSTDTQYF.

V and J are TRBV2 and TRBJ2-1; 7 bases align to TRBD2. Germline V gives CDR1 SNHLY, CDR2 FYNNEI. After removal of 5 bases from V and 5 bases from J, the junction contained 9 bases not matched to a gene. This CDR3 spans 15 amino acids. This chain's CDR3 is CASSYPGLRNNEQFF. In DNA, the CDR3 is TGTGCCAGCAGTTACCCGGGACTAAGAAACAATGAGCAGTTCTTC.